The entry that follows covers one T cell receptor (beta chain) sequence. What it binds is not known. In germline, CDR1 is LNHDA, CDR2 SQIVND (reference sequence). This CDR3 is 13 amino acids long. The V end was cut by 4 bases, the J end by 5 bases, with 11 bases between. This specimen belongs to a study of T cell responses to AZD1222 COVID-19 vaccine. Findings and limits, study-wide: Most donors were white British, females outnumbered males, and clonal diversity was possibly underestimated. After two AZD1222 doses, spike-specific TCR breadth and depth rose versus day 0.

This table comes from immunoSEQ multiplex PCR, and its TCRdb copy is limited to in-frame clones, with some not included. The sample shows around 120,000 clones, roughly 89% of them seen only once. This sequence originates from an adult in good health. Material: peripheral blood, obtained on day 0 of AZD1222 vaccination. The rearrangement links TRBV19 to TRBJ1-1; perhaps TRBD1 as D (6 bases). CDR3 coding DNA: TGTGCCAGTAGTACCAACAGGGAAACTGAAGCTTTCTTT. Its translation is CASSTNRETEAFF.